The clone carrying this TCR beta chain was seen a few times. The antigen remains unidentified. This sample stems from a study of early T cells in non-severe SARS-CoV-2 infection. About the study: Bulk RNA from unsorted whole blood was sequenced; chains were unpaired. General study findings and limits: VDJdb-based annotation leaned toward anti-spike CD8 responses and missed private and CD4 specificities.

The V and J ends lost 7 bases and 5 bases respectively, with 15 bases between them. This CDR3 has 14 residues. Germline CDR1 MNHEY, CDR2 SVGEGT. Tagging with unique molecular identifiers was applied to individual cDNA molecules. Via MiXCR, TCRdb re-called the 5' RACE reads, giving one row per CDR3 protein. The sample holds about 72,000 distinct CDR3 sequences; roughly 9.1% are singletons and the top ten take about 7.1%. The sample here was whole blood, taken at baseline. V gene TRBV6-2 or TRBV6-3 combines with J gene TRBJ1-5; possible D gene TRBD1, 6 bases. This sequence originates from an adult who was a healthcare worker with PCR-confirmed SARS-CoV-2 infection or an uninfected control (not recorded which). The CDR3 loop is CASTSSGEYQPQHF. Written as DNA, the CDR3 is TGTGCCAGCACCAGTTCAGGGGAATATCAGCCCCAGCATTTT.